Sequencing of this T cell receptor (beta chain) was carried out in a study of beta chain features in type 1 diabetes. Whole-study findings and limits: Patients with Type 1 diabetes showed moderately but significantly shorter TCRB CDR3s in all four CD4+ subsets.

The sequenced template was cDNA made from the entire isolated RNA. Some clones are missing from TCRdb's copy, which holds only in-frame ones; the method was immunoSEQ multiplex PCR. In the table there are 350,000 to 450,000 clones, 10% to 15% of which are singletons. In regard to this clone: Its antigen is as yet unknown.

The CDR3 sequence is 14 residues long. Germline V gene sequence: CDR1 KGHSH, CDR2 LQKENI. V lost 1 base and J 2 bases, leaving 9 bases between the germline ends. This chain joins TRBV18 and TRBJ2-7; possibly TRBD1 for D (5 bases). The TCR sequence derives from a woman aged 18-29 years with type 1 diabetes. Specimen: naive CD4+ T cells from blood. CDR3 protein: CASSPRGHPYEQYF. The CDR3 region has the DNA TGTGCCAGCTCACCACGAGGACACCCCTACGAGCAGTACTTC.